This TCR beta chain was sequenced for a study of T cell responses to AZD1222 COVID-19 vaccine. TCRdb keeps only in-frame clones here, not all; method: immunoSEQ multiplex PCR. The sample has 130,000 to 150,000 clones; roughly nine tenths are singletons. Trimming took 1 base from V and 0 from J, leaving 6 bases between them. CDR1 is LGHDT and CDR2 is YNNKEL in the germline V gene (reference sequence). The CDR3 runs to 14 residues. Broader study findings: Reportedly, nearly half of unique spike TCRs recognized epitopes outside B.1.351/B.1.1.7 mutations. Spike-specific TCR repertoires showed rising breadth and depth after two AZD1222 doses. Among those given AZD1222, only six were seropositive at baseline. Vaccine-associated CD4 TCRs ranged over spike, dominating at 160-218 and 743-854.

Points on this clone: Its antigen is undetermined.

Sequenced here: peripheral blood, sampled on day 0 of AZD1222 vaccination. The TCR originated in an adult in good health. V and J are TRBV3-1 (or the pseudogene TRBV3-2) and TRBJ1-2; D call uncertain. CDR3 DNA: TGTGCCAGCAGCCAAGGAATTCCTAACTATGGCTACACCTTC. This encodes CASSQGIPNYGYTF.